The next 9 T cell receptor beta chains were all read from a single sample in a study of spatial heterogeneity in lung cancer. Described time point: blood at routine non-recurrence follow-up after resection. TCRdb re-derived calls from the 5' RACE reads in MiXCR, one entry per CDR3 protein. The sample carries approximately 10,000 distinct CDR3 sequences, roughly 20% recorded once. The source was PBMCs, collected at follow-up. The receptors stem from a male donor with early-stage non-small cell lung cancer.

The rearrangement uses TRBV12-3 or TRBV12-4 and TRBJ1-3; D gene uncertain. The CDR3 has 13 amino acids. The V end was cut by 7 bases, the J end by 0 bases, with 7 bases between. Here the CDR3 DNA reads TGTGCCAGCATGGTCTTCTCTGGAAACACCATATATTTT. Amino acid sequence: CASMVFSGNTIYF.

This rearrangement joins TRBV7-2 to TRBJ2-3; D is possibly TRBD2 (5 bases). The CDR3 contains 16 residues. Looked up from germline, CDR1 is SGHTA and CDR2 is FQGNSA. With 4 bases removed from V and 4 bases from J, the gap between germline ends came to 18 bases. The CDR3 loop is CASSSRAGMGSDTQYF. In nucleotides, the CDR3 is TGTGCCAGCAGCTCGCGGGCAGGAATGGGATCAGATACGCAGTATTTT.

This chain joins TRBV27 and TRBJ2-7; D not resolved. Germline V gene lookup returns CDR1 MNHEY and CDR2 SMNVEV (reference sequence). This CDR3 is built from 14 residues. Trimming removed 8 bases from V and 0 bases from J, with 14 bases in between. The CDR3 DNA reads TGTGCCAGCCGAGGCAAGATCCCCTCCTACGAGCAGTACTTC. Translating it yields CASRGKIPSYEQYF.

V is TRBV7-3 and J is TRBJ1-1, with a weak D call TRBD1 (6 bases). CDR3 length: 14 residues. V lost 0 bases and J lost 6, with 11 bases in between. Germline V gives CDR1 SGHTA, CDR2 FQGTGA. The CDR3 sequence: CASSLTPGDAEAFF. In DNA form, the CDR3 reads TGTGCCAGCAGCTTAACCCCAGGGGACGCTGAAGCTTTCTTT.

The rearrangement uses TRBV11-2 and TRBJ2-5; D might be TRBD1 (6 bases). Trimming left V 5 bases short and J 4 bases short, with 8 bases between. This CDR3 has 12 amino acids. Germline V CDR1 and CDR2: SGHAT, FQNNGV. The CDR3 reads CASSIGGETQYF. As DNA, the CDR3 is TGTGCCAGCAGCATAGGGGGAGAGACCCAGTACTTC.

The genes are TRBV4-3 and TRBJ2-3; maybe TRBD1 (6 bases). The CDR3 is made up of 14 amino acids. V shed 3 bases and J shed 5 bases, with 12 bases lying between them. Per the germline V gene, CDR1 is LGHNA and CDR2 is YSLEER. Here the CDR3 reads CASSHKTGRDTQYF. The CDR3 nucleotides read TGCGCCAGCAGCCATAAGACAGGCCGAGATACGCAGTATTTT.

This clonotype ranks as medium-sized. The chain employs TRBV5-1 and TRBJ2-3; D gene uncertain. V dropped 4 bases and J dropped 0 bases, with 9 bases sitting between them. The CDR3 has 14 amino acids. CDR1 and CDR2 (germline): SGHRS, YFSETQ. CDR3 bases: TGCGCCAGCAGCCAGGAGACTAGCACAGATACGCAGTATTTT. This sequence encodes CASSQETSTDTQYF.

The table lists this clonotype with many counts. This chain joins TRBV7-2 and TRBJ2-1; 8 bases map to TRBD2. V trimming: 1 base; J trimming: 2 bases; junction bases outside the gene matches: 1. The germline V gene has CDR1 SGHTA and CDR2 FQGNSA. The CDR3 is 15 amino acids. CDR3 DNA: TGTGCCAGCAGCTTAGGGCGGGGGGCCTACAATGAGCAGTTCTTC. It is translated as CASSLGRGAYNEQFF.

By share of the sample, this clonotype is medium-sized. This chain joins TRBV28 and TRBJ2-7, with 7 nucleotides matching TRBD1. From germline, CDR1 is MDHEN and CDR2 SYDVKM. This CDR3 region has 14 residues. V lost 3 bases to trimming and J lost 6 bases; unmatched junction nucleotides: 8. CDR3 sequence (DNA): TGTGCCAGCAGTTTTTTGACAGGGACGAGCGAGCAGTACTTC. Translated: CASSFLTGTSEQYF. Using reference TRBV28 and TRBJ2-7 for the parts outside the CDR3, the full variable domain is DVKVTQSSRYLVKRTGEKVFLECVQDMDHENMFWYRQDPGLGLRLIYFSYDVKMKEKGDIPEGYSVSREKKERFSLILESASTNQTSMYLCASSFLTGTSEQYFGPGTRLTVT.